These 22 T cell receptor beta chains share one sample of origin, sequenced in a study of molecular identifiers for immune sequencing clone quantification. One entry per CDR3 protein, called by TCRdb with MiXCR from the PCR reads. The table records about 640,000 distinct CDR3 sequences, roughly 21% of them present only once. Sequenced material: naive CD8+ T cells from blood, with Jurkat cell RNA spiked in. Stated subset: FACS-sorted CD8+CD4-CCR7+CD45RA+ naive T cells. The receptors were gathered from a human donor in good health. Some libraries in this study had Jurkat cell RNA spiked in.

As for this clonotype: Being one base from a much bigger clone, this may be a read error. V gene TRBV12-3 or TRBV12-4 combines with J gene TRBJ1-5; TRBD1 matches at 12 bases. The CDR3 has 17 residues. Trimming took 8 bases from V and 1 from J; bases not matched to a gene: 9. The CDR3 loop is CASGVGTGGESNQPQHF. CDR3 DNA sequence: TGTGCCAGCGGTGTCGGGACAGGGGGCGAAAGCAATCAGCCCCAGCATTTT.

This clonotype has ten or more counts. The CDR3 DNA is TGTGCCAGCAGCCTCGGGACCTACGGACTAGTGTCAGATACGCAGTATTTT. Encoded protein: CASSLGTYGLVSDTQYF. The chain links TRBV7-9 to TRBJ2-3, with 7 bases aligning to TRBD2. The germline V gene encodes CDR1 SEHNR and CDR2 FQNEAQ (reference sequence). The CDR3 has 17 amino acids. The ends lost 5 bases at V and 4 bases at J; junction bases unmatched: 15.

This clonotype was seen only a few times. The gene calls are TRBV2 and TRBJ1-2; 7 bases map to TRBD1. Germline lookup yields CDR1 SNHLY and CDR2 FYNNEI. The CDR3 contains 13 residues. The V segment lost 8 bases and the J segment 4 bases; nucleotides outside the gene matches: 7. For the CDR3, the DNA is TGTGCCAGCGGAAAGACAGGGCTCTATGGCTACACCTTC. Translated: CASGKTGLYGYTF. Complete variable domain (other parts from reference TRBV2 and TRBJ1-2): EPEVTQTPSHQVTQMGQEVILRCVPISNHLYFYWYRQILGQKVEFLVSFYNNEISEKSEIFDDQFSVERPDGSNFTLKIRSTKLEDSAMYFCASGKTGLYGYTFGSGTRLTVV.

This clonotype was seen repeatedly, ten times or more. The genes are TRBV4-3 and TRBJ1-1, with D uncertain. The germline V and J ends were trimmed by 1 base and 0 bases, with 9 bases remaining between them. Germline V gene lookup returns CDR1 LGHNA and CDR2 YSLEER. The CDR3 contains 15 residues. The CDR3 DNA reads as TGCGCCAGCAGCCAAGGCCTCTCCATGAACACTGAAGCTTTCTTT. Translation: CASSQGLSMNTEAFF.

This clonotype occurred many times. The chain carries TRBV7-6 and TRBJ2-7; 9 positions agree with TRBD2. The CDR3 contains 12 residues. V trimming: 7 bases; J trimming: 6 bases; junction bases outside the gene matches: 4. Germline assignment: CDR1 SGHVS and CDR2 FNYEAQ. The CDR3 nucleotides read TGTGCCAGCACCCATAGCGGGGGCGAGCAGTACTTC. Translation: CASTHSGGEQYF.

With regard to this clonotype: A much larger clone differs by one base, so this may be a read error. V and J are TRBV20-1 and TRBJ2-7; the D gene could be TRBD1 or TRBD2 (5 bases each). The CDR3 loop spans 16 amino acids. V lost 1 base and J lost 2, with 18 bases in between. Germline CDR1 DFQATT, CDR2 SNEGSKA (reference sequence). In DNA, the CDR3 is TGCAGTGCTAGAGGAGCACGGGACGGGCCTCCCTACGAGCAGTACTTC. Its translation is CSARGARDGPPYEQYF.

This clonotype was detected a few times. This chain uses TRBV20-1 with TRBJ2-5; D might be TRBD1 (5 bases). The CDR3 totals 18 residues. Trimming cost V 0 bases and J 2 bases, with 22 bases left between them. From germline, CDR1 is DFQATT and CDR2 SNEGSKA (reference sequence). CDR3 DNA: TGCAGTGCTAGAGATCTCGGCAGGGTGGGGATATATCAAGAGACCCAGTACTTC. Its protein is CSARDLGRVGIYQETQYF.

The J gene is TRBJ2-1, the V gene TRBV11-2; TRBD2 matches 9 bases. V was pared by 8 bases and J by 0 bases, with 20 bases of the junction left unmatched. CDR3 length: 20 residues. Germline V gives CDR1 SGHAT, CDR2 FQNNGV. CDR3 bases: TGTGCCAGCGGCCCACTCCAGAAACGAAGACTAGCGGACTCCTACAATGAGCAGTTCTTC. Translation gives CASGPLQKRRLADSYNEQFF.

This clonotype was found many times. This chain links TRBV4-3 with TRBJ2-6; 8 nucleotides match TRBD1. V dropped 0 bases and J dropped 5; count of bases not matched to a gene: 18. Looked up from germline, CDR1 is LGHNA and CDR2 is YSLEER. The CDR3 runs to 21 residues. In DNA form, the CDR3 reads TGCGCCAGCAGCCAAGAGTCCGACAGGGGAGCATCTCTCTTTAGGGCCAACGTCCTGACTTTC. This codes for CASSQESDRGASLFRANVLTF.

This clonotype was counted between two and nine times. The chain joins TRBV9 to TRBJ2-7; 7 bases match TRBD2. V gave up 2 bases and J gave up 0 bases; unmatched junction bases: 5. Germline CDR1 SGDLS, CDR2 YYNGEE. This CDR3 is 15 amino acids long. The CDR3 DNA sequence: TGTGCCAGCAGCGTCACCGGGGGGAGCTCCTACGAGCAGTACTTC. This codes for CASSVTGGSSYEQYF.

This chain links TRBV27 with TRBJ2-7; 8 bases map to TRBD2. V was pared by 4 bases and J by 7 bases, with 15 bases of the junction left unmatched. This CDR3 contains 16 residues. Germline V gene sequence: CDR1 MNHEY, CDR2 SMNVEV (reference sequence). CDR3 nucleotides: TGTGCCAGCAGTTCGGGAGGGGCTCTGGGGTTCGGGGAGCAGTACTTC. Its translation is CASSSGGALGFGEQYF.

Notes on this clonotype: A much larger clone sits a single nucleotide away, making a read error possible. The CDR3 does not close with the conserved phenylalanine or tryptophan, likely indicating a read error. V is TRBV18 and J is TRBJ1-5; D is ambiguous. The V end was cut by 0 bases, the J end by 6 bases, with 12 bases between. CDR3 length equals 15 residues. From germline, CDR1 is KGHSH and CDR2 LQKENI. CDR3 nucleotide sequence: TGTGCCAGCTCACCACCAGGGCTAGTGGGTCAGCCCCAGCATCTT. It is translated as CASSPPGLVGQPQHL.

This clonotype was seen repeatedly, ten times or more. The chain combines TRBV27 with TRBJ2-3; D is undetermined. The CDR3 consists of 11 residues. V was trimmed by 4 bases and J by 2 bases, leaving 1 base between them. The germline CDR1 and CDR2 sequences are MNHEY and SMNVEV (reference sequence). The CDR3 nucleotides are TGTGCCAGCAGTTCCACAGATACGCAGTATTTT. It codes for CASSSTDTQYF.

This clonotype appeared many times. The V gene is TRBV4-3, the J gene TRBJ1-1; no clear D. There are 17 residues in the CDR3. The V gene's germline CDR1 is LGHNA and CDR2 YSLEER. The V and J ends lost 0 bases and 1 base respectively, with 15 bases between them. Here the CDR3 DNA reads TGCGCCAGCAGCCAAGAGGTGTTAGGGCGAAGGAACACTGAAGCTTTCTTT. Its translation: CASSQEVLGRRNTEAFF.

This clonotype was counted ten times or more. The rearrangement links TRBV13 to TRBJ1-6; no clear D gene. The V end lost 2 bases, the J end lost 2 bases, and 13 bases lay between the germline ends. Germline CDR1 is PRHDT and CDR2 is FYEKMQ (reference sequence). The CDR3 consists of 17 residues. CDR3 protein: CASSLLREGAYNSPLHF. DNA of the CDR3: TGTGCCAGCAGCTTATTAAGGGAGGGAGCCTATAATTCACCCCTCCACTTT.

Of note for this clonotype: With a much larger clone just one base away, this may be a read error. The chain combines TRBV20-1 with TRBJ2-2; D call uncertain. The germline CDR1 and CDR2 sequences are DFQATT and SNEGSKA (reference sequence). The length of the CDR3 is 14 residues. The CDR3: CNARDRYHTGELFF. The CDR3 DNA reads TGCAATGCTAGAGATCGTTATCACACCGGGGAGCTGTTTTTT.

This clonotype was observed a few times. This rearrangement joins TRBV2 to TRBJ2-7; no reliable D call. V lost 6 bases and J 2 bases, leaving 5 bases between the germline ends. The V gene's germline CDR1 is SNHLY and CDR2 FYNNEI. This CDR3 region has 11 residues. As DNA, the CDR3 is TGTGCCAGCAGGCCGACCTACGAGCAGTACTTC. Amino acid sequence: CASRPTYEQYF.

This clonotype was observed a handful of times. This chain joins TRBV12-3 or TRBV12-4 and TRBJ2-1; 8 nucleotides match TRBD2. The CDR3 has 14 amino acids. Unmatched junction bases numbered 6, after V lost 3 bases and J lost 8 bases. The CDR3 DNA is TGTGCCAGCAGTTTTGTGACAGCGGGAGATGAGCAGTTCTTC. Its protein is CASSFVTAGDEQFF.

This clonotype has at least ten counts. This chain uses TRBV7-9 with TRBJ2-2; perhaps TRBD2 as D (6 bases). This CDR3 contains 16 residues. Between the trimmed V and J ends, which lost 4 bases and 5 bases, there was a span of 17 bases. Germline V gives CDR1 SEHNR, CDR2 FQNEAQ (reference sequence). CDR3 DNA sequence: TGTGCCAGCAGCTCCATCGAGGCTAGCGCGACCGGGGAGCTGTTTTTT. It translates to CASSSIEASATGELFF.

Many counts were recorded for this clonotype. Written as DNA, the CDR3 is TGTGCCAGCAGCTTAGACTTTTTTCCCCTCCACTTT. Amino acid sequence: CASSLDFFPLHF. The rearrangement joins TRBV7-9 to TRBJ1-6; D is ambiguous. V shed 1 base and J shed 13 bases, with 8 bases lying between them. CDR3 size: 12 residues. From germline, CDR1 is SEHNR and CDR2 FQNEAQ (reference sequence).

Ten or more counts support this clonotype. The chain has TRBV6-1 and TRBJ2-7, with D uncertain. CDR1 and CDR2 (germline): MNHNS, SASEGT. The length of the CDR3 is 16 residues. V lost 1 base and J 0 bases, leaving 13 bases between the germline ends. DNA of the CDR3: TGTGCCAGCAGTGAAGGTCGTAGGTTTTACTCCTACGAGCAGTACTTC. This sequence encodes CASSEGRRFYSYEQYF.

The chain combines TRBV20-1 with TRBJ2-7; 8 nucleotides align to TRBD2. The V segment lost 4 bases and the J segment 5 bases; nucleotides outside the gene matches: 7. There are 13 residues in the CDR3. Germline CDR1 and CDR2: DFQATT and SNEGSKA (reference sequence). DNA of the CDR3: TGCAGTGCTATGGGACTAGTTACGGACGAGCAGTACTTC. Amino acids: CSAMGLVTDEQYF.